These 9 T cell receptor beta chains were all obtained from the same sample, sequenced in a study of blood T cell repertoires in COVID-19. Some clones are missing from TCRdb's copy, which holds only in-frame ones; the method was immunoSEQ multiplex PCR. The sample has some 97,000 clones; just under 85% are singletons. Specimen: peripheral blood. These receptors originate from a man over 45 with active or convalescent COVID-19.

This clone was seen once. The chain couples TRBV3-1 (or the pseudogene TRBV3-2) to TRBJ2-1; D gene uncertain. V was trimmed by 4 bases and J by 9 bases, leaving 13 bases between them. The CDR3 sequence is 13 residues long. Per the germline V gene, CDR1 is LGHDT and CDR2 is YNNKEL (reference sequence). The CDR3 region has the DNA TGTGCCAGCAGCCTCTCCTCTCCGGGTGAGCAGTTCTTC. Its translation: CASSLSSPGEQFF.

By proportion, this clone is medium-sized. This rearrangement joins TRBV5-4 to TRBJ1-2; 11 bases map to TRBD1. The germline CDR1 and CDR2 sequences are SGHNT and YYREEE (reference sequence). The junction had 4 bases not matched to a gene; V was cut back by 4 bases and J by 2 bases. The CDR3 loop spans 15 amino acids. CDR3 bases: TGTGCCAGCAGCCCCGGACAGGGGGCAAACTATGGCTACACCTTC. It specifies CASSPGQGANYGYTF. The entire variable domain, with the rest obtained from reference TRBV5-4 and TRBJ1-2, is as follows: ETGVTQSPTHLIKTRGQQVTLRCSSQSGHNTVSWYQQALGQGPQFIFQYYREEENGRGNFPPRFSGLQFPNYSSELNVNALELDDSALYLCASSPGQGANYGYTFGSGTRLTVV.

The chain has TRBV11-2 and TRBJ2-7, with TRBD2 identical over 10 bases. Germline values: CDR1 SGHAT, CDR2 FQNNGV. The CDR3 has 16 residues. The junction had 11 bases not matched to a gene; V was cut back by 5 bases and J by 4 bases. CDR3 sequence (DNA): TGTGCCAGCAGCCTCCCGGGGAGCGGGAGGGCATACGAGCAGTACTTC. This encodes CASSLPGSGRAYEQYF.

This chain connects TRBV5-4 to TRBJ2-7; 7 nucleotides match TRBD1. This CDR3 has 13 amino acids. The germline CDR1 and CDR2 sequences are SGHNT and YYREEE (reference sequence). V lost 5 bases to trimming and J lost 5 bases; unmatched junction nucleotides: 7. In DNA form, the CDR3 reads TGTGCCAGCAGGGATTTAGGGGGCGACGAGCAGTACTTC. Amino acids: CASRDLGGDEQYF.

This clone was recorded a few times. V is TRBV5-1 and J is TRBJ2-2, with 7 bases lining up with TRBD1. The CDR3 covers 15 residues. The V gene's germline CDR1 is SGHRS and CDR2 YFSETQ. After removal of 6 bases from V and 6 bases from J, the junction contained 11 bases not matched to a gene. CDR3 loop: CASKLGQDNAGELFF. The CDR3, as DNA: TGCGCCAGCAAGCTAGGACAGGATAACGCCGGGGAGCTGTTTTTT.

The V gene is TRBV2, the J gene TRBJ1-4, with a weak D call TRBD1 (5 bases). CDR3 size: 18 residues. V lost 6 bases to trimming and J lost 0 bases, with 20 bases between them. Germline assignment: CDR1 SNHLY and CDR2 FYNNEI. CDR3 sequence (DNA): TGTGCCAGCAGGGAAAGAGACCCAGGGACTGCAACTAATGAAAAACTGTTTTTT. Residues: CASRERDPGTATNEKLFF.

This clone appeared a few times. This chain links TRBV7-8 with TRBJ2-1; TRBD2 aligns across 8 bases. The CDR3 extends over 15 amino acids. Germline CDR1 is SGHVS and CDR2 is FQNEAQ. V lost 5 bases and J lost 1; bases outside the gene matches: 4. In DNA form, the CDR3 reads TGTGCCAGCAGCAAGGTAGCGGGATCCTACAATGAGCAGTTCTTC. It specifies CASSKVAGSYNEQFF. Supplemented by reference TRBV7-8 and TRBJ2-1, the full variable domain reads GAGVSQSPRYKVAKRGQDVALRCDPISGHVSLFWYQQALGQGPEFLTYFQNEAQLDKSGLPSDRFFAERPEGSVSTLKIQRTQQEDSAVYLCASSKVAGSYNEQFFGPGTRLTVL.

The chain carries TRBV27 and TRBJ2-2; 8 positions match TRBD2. With V trimmed by 5 bases and J by 6 bases, 11 bases remained unmatched. The length of the CDR3 is 16 residues. The germline V gene has CDR1 MNHEY and CDR2 SMNVEV (reference sequence). The CDR3 here is CASSQKAGARAGELFF. The CDR3 region has the DNA TGTGCCAGCAGTCAAAAAGCGGGAGCGCGGGCCGGGGAGCTGTTTTTT.

This sequence joins TRBV6-5 and TRBJ1-2; weak D call: TRBD1 (6 bases). With 6 bases removed from V and 8 bases from J, the gap between germline ends came to 13 bases. CDR1 MNHEY and CDR2 SVGAGI come from the germline V gene. CDR3 length: 12 residues. CDR3 protein: CASSAWGRGYTF. CDR3 coding DNA: TGTGCCAGCAGCGCCTGGGGGCGAGGCTACACCTTC.